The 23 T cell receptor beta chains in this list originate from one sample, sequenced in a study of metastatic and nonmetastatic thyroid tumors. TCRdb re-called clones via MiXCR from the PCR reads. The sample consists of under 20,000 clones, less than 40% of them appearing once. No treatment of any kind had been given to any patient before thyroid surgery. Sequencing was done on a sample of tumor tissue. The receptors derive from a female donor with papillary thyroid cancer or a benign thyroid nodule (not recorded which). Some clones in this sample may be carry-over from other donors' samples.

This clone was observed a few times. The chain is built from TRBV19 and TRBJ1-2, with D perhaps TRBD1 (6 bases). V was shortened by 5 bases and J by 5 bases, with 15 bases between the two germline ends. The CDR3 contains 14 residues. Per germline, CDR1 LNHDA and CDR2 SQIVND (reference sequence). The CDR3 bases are TGTGCCAGTAGTCTCCTCAGGGGAAAATATGGCTACACCTTC. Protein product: CASSLLRGKYGYTF.

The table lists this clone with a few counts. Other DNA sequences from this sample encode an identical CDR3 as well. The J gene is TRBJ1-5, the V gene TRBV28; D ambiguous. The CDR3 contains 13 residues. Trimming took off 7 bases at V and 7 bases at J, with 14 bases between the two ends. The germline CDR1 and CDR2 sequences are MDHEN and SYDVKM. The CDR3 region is CASTRDTDQPQHF. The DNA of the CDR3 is TGTGCCAGCACCCGAGACACGGACCAGCCCCAGCATTTT.

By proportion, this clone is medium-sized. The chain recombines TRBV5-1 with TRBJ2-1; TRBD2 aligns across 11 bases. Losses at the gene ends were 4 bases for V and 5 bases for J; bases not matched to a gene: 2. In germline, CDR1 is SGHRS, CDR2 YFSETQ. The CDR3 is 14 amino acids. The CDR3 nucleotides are TGCGCCAGCAGCACGGGACTAGCGGACAATGAGCAGTTCTTC. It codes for CASSTGLADNEQFF.

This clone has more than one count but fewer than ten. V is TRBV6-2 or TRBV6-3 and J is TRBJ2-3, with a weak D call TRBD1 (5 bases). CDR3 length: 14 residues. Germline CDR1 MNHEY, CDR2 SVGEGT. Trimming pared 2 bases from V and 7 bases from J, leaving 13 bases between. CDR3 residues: CASSYPQGIHTQYF. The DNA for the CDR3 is TGTGCCAGCAGTTACCCGCAGGGAATACATACGCAGTATTTT.

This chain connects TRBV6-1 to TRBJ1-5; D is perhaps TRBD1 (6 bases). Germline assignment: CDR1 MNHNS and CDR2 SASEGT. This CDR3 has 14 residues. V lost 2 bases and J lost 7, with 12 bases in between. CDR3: CASSEQGPGQPQHF. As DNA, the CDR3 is TGTGCCAGCAGTGAACAGGGGCCCGGGCAGCCCCAGCATTTT.

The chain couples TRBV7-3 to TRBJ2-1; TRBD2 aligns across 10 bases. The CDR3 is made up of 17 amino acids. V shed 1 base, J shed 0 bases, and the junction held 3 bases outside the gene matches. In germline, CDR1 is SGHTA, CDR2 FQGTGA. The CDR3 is CASSLRASGSSYNEQFF. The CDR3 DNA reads TGTGCCAGCAGCTTAAGGGCTAGCGGGAGCTCCTACAATGAGCAGTTCTTC.

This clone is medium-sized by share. The CDR3 DNA sequence: TGTGCCAGCTCACCACTAGTATCGGAGACCCAGTACTTC. Encoded protein: CASSPLVSETQYF. The gene calls are TRBV18 and TRBJ2-5; no reliable D call. CDR1 and CDR2 from the germline V gene are KGHSH and LQKENI. This CDR3 comprises 13 residues. Trimming cost V 1 base and J 5 bases, with 8 bases left between them.

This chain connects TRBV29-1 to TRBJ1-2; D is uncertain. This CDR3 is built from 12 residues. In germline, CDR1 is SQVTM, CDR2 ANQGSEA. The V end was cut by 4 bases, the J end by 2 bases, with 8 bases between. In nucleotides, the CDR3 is TGCAGCGTTGGTGGAGGAAACTATGGCTACACCTTC. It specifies CSVGGGNYGYTF.

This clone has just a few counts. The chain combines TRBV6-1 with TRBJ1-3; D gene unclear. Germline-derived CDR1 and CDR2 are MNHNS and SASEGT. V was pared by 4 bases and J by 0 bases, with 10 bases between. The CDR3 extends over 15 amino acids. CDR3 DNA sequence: TGTGCCAGCAGTGCACAACTGGGCTCTGGAAACACCATATATTTT. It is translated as CASSAQLGSGNTIYF.

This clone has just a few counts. The CDR3 protein is CASSPQPGTGTGELFF. CDR3 bases: TGTGCCAGCAGTCCGCAGCCCGGGACTGGTACCGGGGAGCTGTTTTTT. This sequence joins TRBV28 and TRBJ2-2; D perhaps matches TRBD2 (6 bases). V lost 5 bases to trimming and J lost 5 bases, with 18 bases between them. CDR1 MDHEN and CDR2 SYDVKM come from the germline V gene. This CDR3 has 16 residues. Based on the CDR3 plus reference TRBV28 and TRBJ2-2, the full variable domain is DVKVTQSSRYLVKRTGEKVFLECVQDMDHENMFWYRQDPGLGLRLIYFSYDVKMKEKGDIPEGYSVSREKKERFSLILESASTNQTSMYLCASSPQPGTGTGELFFGEGSRLTVL.

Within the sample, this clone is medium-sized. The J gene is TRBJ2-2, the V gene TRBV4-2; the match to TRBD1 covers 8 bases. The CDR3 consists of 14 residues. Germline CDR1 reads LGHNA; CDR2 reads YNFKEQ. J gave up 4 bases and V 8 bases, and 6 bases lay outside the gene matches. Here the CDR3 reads CASGQGSGTGELFF. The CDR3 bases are TGTGCCAGCGGACAGGGATCGGGCACCGGGGAGCTGTTTTTT.

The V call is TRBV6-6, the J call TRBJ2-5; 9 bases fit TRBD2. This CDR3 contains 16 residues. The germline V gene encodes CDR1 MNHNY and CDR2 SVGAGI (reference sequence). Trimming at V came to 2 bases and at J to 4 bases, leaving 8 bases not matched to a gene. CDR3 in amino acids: CASSYSSGGALETQYF. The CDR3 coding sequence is TGTGCCAGCAGTTACAGTAGCGGGGGTGCCTTAGAGACCCAGTACTTC.

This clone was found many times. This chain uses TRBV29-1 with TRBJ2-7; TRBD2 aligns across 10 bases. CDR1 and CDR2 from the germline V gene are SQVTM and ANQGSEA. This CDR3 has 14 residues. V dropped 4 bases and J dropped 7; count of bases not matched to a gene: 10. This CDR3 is CSVVTSGIHWEQYF. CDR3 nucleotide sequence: TGCAGCGTTGTAACTAGCGGGATTCATTGGGAGCAGTACTTC.

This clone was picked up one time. The CDR3 DNA is TGTGCCTGGAGTGTACAATGGCACGGTGGCTACACCTTC. It codes for CAWSVQWHGGYTF. J is TRBJ1-2 and V is TRBV30; D not resolved. V lost 0 bases and J lost 7, with 12 bases in between. This CDR3 spans 13 amino acids. The germline CDR1 and CDR2 sequences are GTSNPN and SVGIG (reference sequence). The entire variable domain, with the rest obtained from reference TRBV30 and TRBJ1-2, is as follows: SQTIHQWPATLVQPVGSPLSLECTVEGTSNPNLYWYRQAAGRGLQLLFYSVGIGQISSEVPQNLSASRPQDRQFILSSKKLLLSDSGFYLCAWSVQWHGGYTFGSGTRLTVV.

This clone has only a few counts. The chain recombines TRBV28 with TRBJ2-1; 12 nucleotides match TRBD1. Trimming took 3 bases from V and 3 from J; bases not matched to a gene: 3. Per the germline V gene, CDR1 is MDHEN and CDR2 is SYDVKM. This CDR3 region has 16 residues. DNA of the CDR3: TGTGCCAGCAGTTTGGGACAGGGGGCTATCTACAATGAGCAGTTCTTC. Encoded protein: CASSLGQGAIYNEQFF.

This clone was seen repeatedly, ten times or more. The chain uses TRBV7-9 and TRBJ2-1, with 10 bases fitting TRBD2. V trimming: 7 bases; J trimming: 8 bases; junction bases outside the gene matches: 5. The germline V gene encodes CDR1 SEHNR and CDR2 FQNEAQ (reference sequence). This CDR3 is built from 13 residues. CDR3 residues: CASKLAGWDEQFF. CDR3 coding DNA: TGTGCCAGCAAACTAGCGGGGTGGGATGAGCAGTTCTTC.

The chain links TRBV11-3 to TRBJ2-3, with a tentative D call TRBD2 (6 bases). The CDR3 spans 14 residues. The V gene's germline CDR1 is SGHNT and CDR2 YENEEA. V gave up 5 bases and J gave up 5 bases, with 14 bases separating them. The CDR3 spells CASSPVGGEDTQYF. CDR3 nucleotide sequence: TGTGCCAGCAGCCCAGTAGGAGGGGAAGATACGCAGTATTTT. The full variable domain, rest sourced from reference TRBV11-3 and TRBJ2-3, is EAGVVQSPRYKIIEKKQPVAFWCNPISGHNTLYWYLQNLGQGPELLIRYENEEAVDDSQLPKDRFSAERLKGVDSTLKIQPAELGDSAVYLCASSPVGGEDTQYFGPGTRLTVL.

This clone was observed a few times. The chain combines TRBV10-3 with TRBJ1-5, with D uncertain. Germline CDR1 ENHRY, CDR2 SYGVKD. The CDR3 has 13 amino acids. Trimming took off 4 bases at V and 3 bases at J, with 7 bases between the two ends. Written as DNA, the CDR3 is TGTGCCATCAGTGGAAATCCCAATCAGCCCCAGCATTTT. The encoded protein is CAISGNPNQPQHF.

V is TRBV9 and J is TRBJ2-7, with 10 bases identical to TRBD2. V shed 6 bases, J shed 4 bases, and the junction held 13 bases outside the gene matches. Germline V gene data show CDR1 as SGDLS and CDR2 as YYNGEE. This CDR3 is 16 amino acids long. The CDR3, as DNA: TGTGCCAGCAACCCACAGTCTAGCGGGAGTGGTTACGAGCAGTACTTC. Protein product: CASNPQSSGSGYEQYF.

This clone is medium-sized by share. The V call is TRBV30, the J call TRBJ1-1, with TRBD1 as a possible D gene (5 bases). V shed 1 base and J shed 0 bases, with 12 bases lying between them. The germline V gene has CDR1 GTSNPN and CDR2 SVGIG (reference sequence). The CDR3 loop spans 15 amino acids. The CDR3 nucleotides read TGTGCCTGGAGTGATGAGGGGTCTATGAACACTGAAGCTTTCTTT. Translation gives CAWSDEGSMNTEAFF.

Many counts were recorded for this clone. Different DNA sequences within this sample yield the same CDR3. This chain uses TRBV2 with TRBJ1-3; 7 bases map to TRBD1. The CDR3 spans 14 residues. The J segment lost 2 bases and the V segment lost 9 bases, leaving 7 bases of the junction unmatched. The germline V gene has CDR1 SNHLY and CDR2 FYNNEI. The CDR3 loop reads CASRLDRAGNTIYF. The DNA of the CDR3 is TGTGCCAGTAGACTTGACAGGGCTGGAAACACCATATATTTT.

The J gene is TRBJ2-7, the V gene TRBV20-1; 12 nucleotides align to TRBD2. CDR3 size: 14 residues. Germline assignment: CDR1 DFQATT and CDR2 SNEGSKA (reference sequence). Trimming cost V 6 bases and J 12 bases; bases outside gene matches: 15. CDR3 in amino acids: CSAERLAGVCEAYF. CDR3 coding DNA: TGCAGTGCCGAACGACTAGCGGGAGTATGTGAGGCGTACTTC.

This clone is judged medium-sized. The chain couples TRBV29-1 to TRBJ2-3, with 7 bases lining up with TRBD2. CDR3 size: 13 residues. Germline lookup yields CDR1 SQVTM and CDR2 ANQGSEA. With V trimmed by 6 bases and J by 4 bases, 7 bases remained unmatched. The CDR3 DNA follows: TGCAGCGTGTGGGGGGGTTTCGCAGATACGCAGTATTTT. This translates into CSVWGGFADTQYF.